This TCR beta chain is from a study of PD-1 blockade in classical Hodgkin lymphoma. Study-wide background: Once every 2 weeks, patients received intravenous nivolumab at 3 mg/kg.

Sequenced by immunoSEQ multiplex PCR; TCRdb stores in-frame clones only, minus some. Here the sample spans roughly 86,000 clones, around 80% being singletons. Germline CDR1 reads SGHTA; CDR2 reads FQGTGA. The CDR3 contains 15 residues. The J segment lost 4 bases and the V segment lost 1 base, leaving 4 bases of the junction unmatched. Concerning this clone itself: Its antigen is currently unknown.

Whole-study results and caveats: Those patients who began receiving nivolumab less than 1 year after ASCT had lower diversity, and they were excluded. Significant TCR diversity gains by C4D1 occurred in CD4+ but not CD8+ cells.

The sample's time point: cycle 4 day 1 (C4D1), after less than seven weeks of nivolumab. All patients relapsed after autologous stem cell transplantation, and brentuximab vedotin exposure varied. The study recorded best responses of complete response, partial response or progressive disease. The clonotype originates from a human donor with classical Hodgkin lymphoma. The chain joins TRBV7-3 to TRBJ2-3, with 8 bases lining up with TRBD1. The starting material was peripheral blood mononuclear cells (PBMCs), obtained before the fourth cycle of nivolumab. The CDR3 sequence is CASSLNGQGSDTQYF. Written as DNA, the CDR3 is TGTGCCAGCAGCTTAAACGGACAGGGCTCAGATACGCAGTATTTT.